The clone carrying this T cell receptor beta chain has ten or more counts. This entry belongs to a study of read filtering for tumor transcriptome and immune sequencing. This CDR3 has 12 amino acids. The ends were cut back, 5 bases at V and 10 bases at J, with 12 bases in the middle. Germline CDR1 ENHRY, CDR2 SYGVKD. The library was built from about 400 ng RNA with molecular barcoded adaptors for alpha/delta and beta/gamma chains. TCRdb fed the reads into MiXCR, producing one record per CDR3 protein. This sample carries tens of thousands of distinct CDR3 sequences, roughly 19% of them seen once, and the ten largest clones take 11% to 15%.

The chain couples TRBV10-3 to TRBJ2-1; D ambiguous. The source material was a population of CD138-negative cells sorted from bone marrow. The receptor was derived from a donor at least 40 years old with multiple myeloma. Here the CDR3 DNA reads TGTGCCATCAGTTATATTGGAGTCGAGCAGTTCTTC. Translated, it gives CAISYIGVEQFF.